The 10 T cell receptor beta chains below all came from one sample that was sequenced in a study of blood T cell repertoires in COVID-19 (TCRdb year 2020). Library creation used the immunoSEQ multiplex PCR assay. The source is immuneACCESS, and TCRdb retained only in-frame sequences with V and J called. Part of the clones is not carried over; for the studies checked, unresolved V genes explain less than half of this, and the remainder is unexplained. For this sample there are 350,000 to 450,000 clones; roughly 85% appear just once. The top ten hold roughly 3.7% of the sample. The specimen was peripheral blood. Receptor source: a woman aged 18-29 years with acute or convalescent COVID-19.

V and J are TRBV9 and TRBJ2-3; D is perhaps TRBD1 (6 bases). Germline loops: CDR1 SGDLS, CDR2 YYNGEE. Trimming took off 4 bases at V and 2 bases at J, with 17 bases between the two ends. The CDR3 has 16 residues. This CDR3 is CASSLGAAPLTDTQYF. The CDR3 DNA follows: TGTGCCAGCAGCCTGGGGGCGGCGCCCCTCACAGATACGCAGTATTTT.

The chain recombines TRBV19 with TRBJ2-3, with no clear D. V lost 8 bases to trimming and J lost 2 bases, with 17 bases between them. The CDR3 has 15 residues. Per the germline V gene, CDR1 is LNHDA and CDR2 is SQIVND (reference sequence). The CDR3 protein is CASLPNSFNTDTQYF. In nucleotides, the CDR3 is TGTGCCAGTCTCCCAAACAGCTTTAACACAGATACGCAGTATTTT. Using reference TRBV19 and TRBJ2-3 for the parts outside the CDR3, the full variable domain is DGGITQSPKYLFRKEGQNVTLSCEQNLNHDAMYWYRQDPGQGLRLIYYSQIVNDFQKGDIAEGYSVSREKKESFPLTVTSAQKNPTAFYLCASLPNSFNTDTQYFGPGTRLTVL.

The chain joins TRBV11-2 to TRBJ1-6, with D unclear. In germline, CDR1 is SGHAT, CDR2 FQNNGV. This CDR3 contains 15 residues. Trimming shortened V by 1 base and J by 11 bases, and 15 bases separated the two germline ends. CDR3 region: CASSLVLQSQAPLHF. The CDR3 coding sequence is TGTGCCAGCAGCTTAGTCCTCCAAAGTCAGGCACCCCTCCACTTT.

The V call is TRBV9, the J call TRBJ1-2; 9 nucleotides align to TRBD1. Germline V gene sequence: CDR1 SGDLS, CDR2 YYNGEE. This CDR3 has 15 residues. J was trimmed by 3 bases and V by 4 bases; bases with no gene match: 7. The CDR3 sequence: CASSSSRTGDYGYTF. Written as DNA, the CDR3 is TGTGCCAGCAGCTCCTCCAGGACAGGGGACTATGGCTACACCTTC.

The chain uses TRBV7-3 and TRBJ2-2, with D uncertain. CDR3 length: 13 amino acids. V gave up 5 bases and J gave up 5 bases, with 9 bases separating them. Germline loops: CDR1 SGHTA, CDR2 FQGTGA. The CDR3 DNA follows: TGTGCCAGCAGCCCCACCGGGACCGGGGAGCTGTTTTTT. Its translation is CASSPTGTGELFF.

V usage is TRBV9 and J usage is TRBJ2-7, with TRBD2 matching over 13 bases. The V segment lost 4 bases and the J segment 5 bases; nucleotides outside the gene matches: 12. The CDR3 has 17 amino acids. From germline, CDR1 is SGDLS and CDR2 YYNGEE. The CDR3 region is CASSPRAGTSGIHEQYF. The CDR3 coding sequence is TGTGCCAGCAGCCCGAGAGCCGGGACTAGCGGGATCCACGAGCAGTACTTC.

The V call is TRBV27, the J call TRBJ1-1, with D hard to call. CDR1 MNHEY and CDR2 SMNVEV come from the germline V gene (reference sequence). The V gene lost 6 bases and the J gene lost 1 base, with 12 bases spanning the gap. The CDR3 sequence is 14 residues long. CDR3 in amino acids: CASRISTGNTEAFF. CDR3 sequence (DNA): TGTGCCAGCAGAATCTCGACGGGGAACACTGAAGCTTTCTTT.

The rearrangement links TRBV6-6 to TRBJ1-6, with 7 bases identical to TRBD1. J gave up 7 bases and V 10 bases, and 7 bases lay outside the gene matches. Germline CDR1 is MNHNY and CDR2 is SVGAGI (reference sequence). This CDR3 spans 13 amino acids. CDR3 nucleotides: TGTGCCACCCGGACAGGTCTGAATTCACCCCTCCACTTT. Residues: CATRTGLNSPLHF.

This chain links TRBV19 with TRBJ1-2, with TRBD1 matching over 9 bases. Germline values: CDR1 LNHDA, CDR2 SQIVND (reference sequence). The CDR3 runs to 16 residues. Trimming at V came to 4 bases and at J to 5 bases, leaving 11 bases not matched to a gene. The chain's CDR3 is CASSTEFGDRAYGYTF. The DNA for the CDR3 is TGTGCCAGTAGTACAGAGTTTGGGGACAGGGCTTATGGCTACACCTTC.

For the CDR3, the DNA is TGTGCCAGCAGCTTTCTATCTAGTAGTGGTAATGAGCAGTTCTTC. Translating gives CASSFLSSSGNEQFF. V gene TRBV5-6 combines with J gene TRBJ2-1; unclear D gene. Trimming took off 2 bases at V and 7 bases at J, with 16 bases between the two ends. This CDR3 spans 15 amino acids. Looked up from germline, CDR1 is SGHDT and CDR2 is YYEEEE.